These T cell receptor beta chains were read from a single sample in a study of cytomegalovirus exposure and HLA in healthy donors. The table came from immunoSEQ multiplex PCR; TCRdb's copy has only in-frame clones and leaves some out. This table holds 130,000 or so clones, approximately 91% found once. Sequencing input: PBMCs. These receptors were taken from a woman between 40 and 55 years old in good health and CMV-seronegative. Each CDR3 is given with its conserved first and last residue. D genes are given only for firm matches. A clone size is listed for some rows: how often the clone was seen (once, few, many), or a class if it is expanded.

TRBV5-4	-	TRBJ2-1	-	TGTGCCAGCAGCCCTGGAGGGATAGCGGATAATGAGCAGTTCTTC	CASSPGGIADNEQFF
TRBV10-3	-	TRBJ1-5	-	TGTGCCATCAGTGGGGACACGGTCGGACAGCCCCAGCATTTT	CAISGDTVGQPQHF
TRBV4-1	-	TRBJ2-7	few	TGCGCCAGCAGTTACGACAGCTCCTACGAGCAGTACTTC	CASSYDSSYEQYF
TRBV11-1	TRBD1	TRBJ1-2	-	TGTGCCAGCAGCTTCCCGGGACAGGGGGCGTATGGCTACACCTTC	CASSFPGQGAYGYTF
TRBV2	TRBD2	TRBJ2-1	-	TGTGCCAGCTCGATACTAGCGGGAGGAGGGAATGAGCAGTTCTTC	CASSILAGGGNEQFF
TRBV7-9	TRBD2	TRBJ2-4	-	TGTGCCAGCAGCTTAAATAGCGGGGCTTTTAACATTCAGTACTTC	CASSLNSGAFNIQYF
TRBV27	TRBD2	TRBJ2-7	-	TGTGCCAGCAGCTCGGGAGGGGGGAGGAGCTCCTACGAGCAGTACTTC	CASSSGGGRSSYEQYF
TRBV11-3	-	TRBJ2-7	-	TGTGCCAGCAGCTTAGTGGGGAGAGCCTACGAGCAGTACTTC	CASSLVGRAYEQYF
TRBV7-2	-	TRBJ1-5	-	TGTGCCAGCAGCCCTAGGTCCAATCAGCCCCAGCATTTT	CASSPRSNQPQHF
TRBV28	-	TRBJ2-1	-	TGTGCCAGCAGCCCCGTAGCGCTGTACAATGAGCAGTTCTTC	CASSPVALYNEQFF
TRBV11-2	-	TRBJ1-1	-	TGTGCCAGCAGCTCTCTCAGGGGTCAGGGTCGGAACACTGAAGCTTTCTTT	CASSSLRGQGRNTEAFF
TRBV7-7	TRBD2	TRBJ2-3	-	TGTGCTAGCAGCTTAGCCCCAGCGGGAGGGCCCAGCACAGATACGCAGTATTTT	CASSLAPAGGPSTDTQYF
TRBV7-9	TRBD2	TRBJ2-2	once	TGTGCCAGCAGCTTACTAGCGGGATACCGTGTGAACACCGGGGAGCTGTTTTTT	CASSLLAGYRVNTGELFF
TRBV13	TRBD2	TRBJ2-3	-	TGTGCCAGCAGCTTACTAGCGGGAGGAGGGGTCGCAGATACGCAGTATTTT	CASSLLAGGGVADTQYF
TRBV2	-	TRBJ2-7	once	TGTGCCAGCTCCCGAAACCCAGGGGACCCCTACGAGCAGTACTTC	CASSRNPGDPYEQYF
TRBV27	-	TRBJ2-1	-	TGTGCCAGCAGCCTGCATTTCGGGACAAGTGCTACACCCTCCTACAATGAGCAGTTCTTC	CASSLHFGTSATPSYNEQFF
TRBV7-9	TRBD1	TRBJ2-7	-	TGTGCCAGCAGCCCCAGACAGGGGACGGACGAGCAGTACTTC	CASSPRQGTDEQYF
TRBV11-2	TRBD1	TRBJ2-7	-	TGTGCCAGCAGGTCGGGACAGATTTACTACGAGCAGTACTTC	CASRSGQIYYEQYF
TRBV6-1	-	TRBJ2-7	-	TGTGCCAGCAGCCCGAGCGGCAGGGGCCTCTACGAGCAGTACTTC	CASSPSGRGLYEQYF
TRBV5-1	TRBD2	TRBJ2-3	-	TGCGCCAGCAGCTTGGCTCTAGCGGGAGGCACAGATACGCAGTATTTT	CASSLALAGGTDTQYF
TRBV28	TRBD1	TRBJ2-7	-	TGTGCCAGCAATCTAGCAGGACAGGACGAGCAGTACTTC	CASNLAGQDEQYF
TRBV6-5	TRBD2	TRBJ2-7	-	TGTGCCAGCAGCCCCCTTAGCGGGTCCTCCTACGAGCAGTACTTC	CASSPLSGSSYEQYF
TRBV2	TRBD1	TRBJ2-3	-	TGTGCCAGCGGGGGGACAGGGGCTAGCACAGATACGCAGTATTTT	CASGGTGASTDTQYF
TRBV2	-	TRBJ2-1	-	TGTGCCAGCCTGAGTGGGAGGCCTGAGCAGTTCTTC	CASLSGRPEQFF